The table lists the clone carrying this T cell receptor beta chain with many counts. Its specificity is unknown. Trimming took 2 bases from V and 7 from J, leaving 5 bases between them. CDR3 length equals 11 residues. Per the germline V gene, CDR1 is MDHEN and CDR2 is SYDVKM. The data stem from a study of metastatic and nonmetastatic thyroid tumors. Study in general: Blood and tumor or nodule tissue repertoires from malignant and benign thyroid patients were compared.

General study results and limits: It was reportedly found that TCR beta diversity was significantly higher in malignant thyroid tumors than in benign nodules, a difference seen in both blood and tumor samples.

Original handling: Clinicopathological groups differed in CDR3, with these differences serving to build a distant-metastasis classifier for papillary thyroid cancer. TCRdb called clones again from the PCR reads with MiXCR. The V and J calls follow TCRdb's processing rather than the paper's. The sample yields 13,000 or so clones, roughly 28% seen once. Each patient came to thyroid surgery without any prior treatment (of any kind). The clonotype was recovered from a female donor with papillary thyroid cancer or a benign thyroid nodule (not recorded which). Some clones in this sample may be carry-over from other donors' samples. The chain combines TRBV28 with TRBJ2-5; D is possibly TRBD2 (5 bases). Sequenced material: tumor tissue. CDR3 coding DNA: TGTGCCAGCAGTTTAGCGGGGACCCAGTACTTC. It is translated as CASSLAGTQYF.